The 21 T cell receptor beta chains below were found in one sample sequenced in a study of siplizumab effects on memory and regulatory T cells. Profiled with immunoSEQ multiplex PCR; TCRdb holds only in-frame clones, not every one. The sample comprises some 100,000 clones, roughly 96% of which are singletons, and around 0.031% rests with the top ten. The specimen was naive CD4+ T cells sorted from blood. The receptor set was obtained from a human donor in good health.

The chain carries TRBV6-5 and TRBJ2-3, with TRBD1 matching 9 bases. CDR3 size: 14 residues. The trim removed 2 bases at V and 3 bases at J, leaving 0 bases unmatched. Germline CDR1 is MNHEY and CDR2 is SVGAGI. CDR3 residues: CASSYGTGTDTQYF. DNA for the CDR3: TGTGCCAGCAGTTACGGGACAGGGACAGATACGCAGTATTTT.

The chain joins TRBV15 to TRBJ2-7; the D is unclear. With 3 bases removed from V and 2 bases from J, the gap between germline ends came to 11 bases. The CDR3 runs to 14 residues. In germline, CDR1 is LNHNV, CDR2 YYDKDF (reference sequence). DNA for the CDR3: TGTGCCACCAGCAGGGCTGGGAAAACCTACGAGCAGTACTTC. The encoded protein is CATSRAGKTYEQYF.

This clone was detected once. V is TRBV18 and J is TRBJ2-1, with 8 nucleotides matching TRBD1. The CDR3 loop spans 17 amino acids. Germline assignment: CDR1 KGHSH and CDR2 LQKENI. Trimming at V came to 3 bases and at J to 0 bases, leaving 7 bases not matched to a gene. The CDR3 is CASSPAGTGFSYNEQFF. The CDR3 DNA reads TGTGCCAGCTCACCCGCCGGGACAGGATTCTCCTACAATGAGCAGTTCTTC.

The chain has TRBV7-2 and TRBJ2-3, with TRBD2 matching 11 bases. Germline lookup yields CDR1 SGHTA and CDR2 FQGNSA. J gave up 1 base and V 1 base, and 7 bases lay outside the gene matches. The CDR3 spans 18 residues. The CDR3 loop is CASSLGSLAGGRTDTQYF. The CDR3 DNA follows: TGTGCCAGCAGCTTAGGATCCCTAGCGGGGGGCCGCACAGATACGCAGTATTTT.

The chain links TRBV7-2 to TRBJ2-5; possible D gene TRBD2, 6 bases. Between the trimmed V and J ends, which lost 3 bases and 2 bases, there was a span of 13 bases. CDR1 SGHTA and CDR2 FQGNSA come from the germline V gene. The CDR3 consists of 15 residues. CDR3 bases: TGTGCCAGCAGCTTCACTAGCAGTGGGCAAGAGACCCAGTACTTC. Its protein product is CASSFTSSGQETQYF.

This chain connects TRBV29-1 to TRBJ2-5; D is unclear. The CDR3 is 11 residues long. V was clipped by 3 bases and J by 5 bases, with 7 bases between them. The germline gives CDR1 SQVTM, CDR2 ANQGSEA. CDR3 bases: TGCAGCGTTGATGCCGGGGAGACCCAGTACTTC. Protein product: CSVDAGETQYF.

This chain uses TRBV6-6 with TRBJ2-1; 7 nucleotides line up with TRBD1. The CDR3 extends over 12 amino acids. Germline loops: CDR1 MNHNY, CDR2 SVGAGI (reference sequence). Unmatched junction bases numbered 4, after V lost 6 bases and J lost 8 bases. CDR3 region: CASRQGSDEQFF. The CDR3 region has the DNA TGTGCCAGCAGACAGGGGTCCGATGAGCAGTTCTTC.

The V and J genes are TRBV9 and TRBJ1-2; D not resolved. The germline V gene encodes CDR1 SGDLS and CDR2 YYNGEE. V was trimmed by 4 bases and J by 2 bases, leaving 9 bases between them. The CDR3 extends over 13 amino acids. Here the CDR3 DNA reads TGTGCCAGCAGCCACCGGGAGAACTATGGCTACACCTTC. This sequence encodes CASSHRENYGYTF.

The chain carries TRBV9 and TRBJ1-4, with 7 bases matching TRBD1. V lost 4 bases to trimming and J lost 3 bases; unmatched junction nucleotides: 6. Germline CDR1 SGDLS, CDR2 YYNGEE. This CDR3 is built from 15 residues. The chain's CDR3 is CASSTRTGSNEKLFF. The CDR3 coding sequence is TGTGCCAGCAGCACCCGGACAGGATCTAATGAAAAACTGTTTTTT. Based on the CDR3 plus reference TRBV9 and TRBJ1-4, the full variable domain is DSGVTQTPKHLITATGQRVTLRCSPRSGDLSVYWYQQSLDQGLQFLIQYYNGEERAKGNILERFSAQQFPDLHSELNLSSLELGDSALYFCASSTRTGSNEKLFFGSGTQLSVL.

The rearrangement links TRBV2 to TRBJ2-7, with TRBD1 matching 7 bases. This CDR3 comprises 15 residues. After removal of 6 bases from V and 4 bases from J, the junction contained 12 bases not matched to a gene. Germline V gene sequence: CDR1 SNHLY, CDR2 FYNNEI. CDR3 residues: CASSPRDSPPYEQYF. CDR3 nucleotide sequence: TGTGCCAGCAGCCCTAGGGACAGCCCTCCGTACGAGCAGTACTTC.

The chain joins TRBV11-1 to TRBJ2-6; 7 nucleotides agree with TRBD1. Germline V CDR1 and CDR2: SGHAT, FQDESV (reference sequence). With 3 bases clipped from V and 0 bases from J, the junction kept 5 bases outside the gene matches. CDR3 length: 17 residues. CDR3 DNA: TGTGCCAGCAGCTTTCCCCGGGACAGCTCTGGGGCCAACGTCCTGACTTTC. As protein: CASSFPRDSSGANVLTF.

The CDR3 DNA follows: TGTGCCAGCAGCTTAGAAGGACGGAGAAAAGGGACCAACGTCCTGACTTTC. Amino acid sequence: CASSLEGRRKGTNVLTF. V and J are TRBV13 and TRBJ2-6; D not resolved. The V end was cut by 1 base, the J end by 8 bases, with 18 bases between. Germline V gene lookup returns CDR1 PRHDT and CDR2 FYEKMQ (reference sequence). The CDR3 covers 17 residues.

This clone was seen only once. V is TRBV2 and J is TRBJ2-5; D may be TRBD1 (6 bases). Germline V gene lookup returns CDR1 SNHLY and CDR2 FYNNEI. The CDR3 has 11 residues. V lost 5 bases, J lost 5 bases, and 6 bases lay in between. CDR3 nucleotide sequence: TGTGCCAGCAGTCAGGGGGAGACCCAGTACTTC. It encodes CASSQGETQYF.

The chain combines TRBV14 with TRBJ1-1; D is perhaps TRBD1 (5 bases). Germline values: CDR1 SGHDN, CDR2 FVKESK. This CDR3 is 15 amino acids long. Trimming pared 2 bases from V and 0 bases from J, leaving 10 bases between. The DNA for the CDR3 is TGTGCCAGCAGCCAACGACAGAACTTGAACACTGAAGCTTTCTTT. Translation: CASSQRQNLNTEAFF.

This sequence joins TRBV7-3 and TRBJ2-3, with a tentative D call TRBD2 (7 bases). This CDR3 has 16 amino acids. V lost 3 bases to trimming and J lost 2 bases, with 15 bases between them. Germline V lookup: CDR1 SGHTA, CDR2 FQGTGA. The CDR3 here is CASSLGAGAHTDTQYF. The CDR3 DNA sequence: TGTGCCAGCAGCTTGGGGGCGGGGGCACACACAGATACGCAGTATTTT.

The V gene is TRBV18, the J gene TRBJ1-2, with 9 bases aligning to TRBD1. Germline assignment: CDR1 KGHSH and CDR2 LQKENI. V was pared by 3 bases and J by 1 base, with 0 bases of the junction left unmatched. This CDR3 comprises 14 residues. CDR3 bases: TGTGCCAGCTCACCGGGACAGGGTAACTATGGCTACACCTTC. Residues: CASSPGQGNYGYTF.

The V call is TRBV6-6, the J call TRBJ1-4; D is unresolved. The germline gives CDR1 MNHNY, CDR2 SVGAGI (reference sequence). V lost 2 bases to trimming and J lost 4 bases, with 8 bases between them. This CDR3 has 14 amino acids. CDR3 in DNA: TGTGCCAGCAGTTACGGGCAGTATAATGAAAAACTGTTTTTT. Translated: CASSYGQYNEKLFF.

V is TRBV19 and J is TRBJ1-4; D is uncertain. Per the germline V gene, CDR1 is LNHDA and CDR2 is SQIVND (reference sequence). V was clipped by 3 bases and J by 4 bases, with 6 bases between them. This CDR3 region has 13 residues. The CDR3 region has the DNA TGTGCCAGTAGTATCCGGTATAATGAAAAACTGTTTTTT. It yields the protein CASSIRYNEKLFF.

Comment on this clone: The same CDR3 can be traced to other DNA sequences in this sample. The V and J genes are TRBV6-5 and TRBJ1-6; 8 nucleotides match TRBD1. Germline-derived CDR1 and CDR2 are MNHEY and SVGAGI. J gave up 9 bases and V 6 bases, and 7 bases lay outside the gene matches. The CDR3 runs to 14 residues. DNA of the CDR3: TGTGCCAGCAGAGAAACAGGGGGTTTTTCACCCCTCCACTTT. Translating it yields CASRETGGFSPLHF.

As for this clone: One end of the junction varies from germline; a read error may be responsible. The rearrangement links TRBV11-2 to TRBJ2-3, with TRBD2 matching 10 bases. CDR3 length: 14 amino acids. Germline V gene data show CDR1 as SGHAT and CDR2 as FQNNGV. Here the CDR3 reads CASSYSGGAETQYF. The CDR3 nucleotides read TGTGCCAGCAGCTACAGCGGGGGGGCAGAAACGCAGTATTTT.

The chain has TRBV30 and TRBJ2-7, with D perhaps matching TRBD2 (7 bases). This CDR3 spans 13 amino acids. V lost 4 bases and J 5 bases, leaving 15 bases between the germline ends. CDR1 is GTSNPN, CDR2 SVGIG, per germline (reference sequence). The CDR3 reads CAWIRQGRDEQYF. CDR3 bases: TGTGCCTGGATTAGGCAGGGGAGGGACGAGCAGTACTTC.